This TCR beta chain was profiled in a study of cytomegalovirus exposure and HLA in healthy donors (dated by TCRdb to 2016 to 2017). With regard to the full study: An earlier analysis of roughly 610 of the donors reported over 250 Gb of sequence data and around 110 million unique TCR beta sequences obtained from around 170 million T cells. All discovery cohort repertoires had been generated using a single sequencing platform. To predict cytomegalovirus infection status, the study combined high-throughput TCR immunosequencing, statistical association of individual TCRs with disease status, and machine learning. In the later analysis, no new phenotypic data were used to find candidate immune exposures; instead, reliance was placed on TCR beta sequences and their occurrence across donors. In an earlier analysis of 587 of the donors, high-throughput TCR beta sequencing was used to judge whether each TCR beta V gene segment behaved as functional or pseudogenic. Both class I and class II loci were covered by HLA typing, at four-digit resolution. Five DR-DQ haplotypes were treated as single units for association and clustering because of strong linkage in the cohort. Along with the roughly 670-subject first cohort, a separate validation cohort of 120 different subjects was used. Using immunosequencing, the study profiled T cell repertoires from 500 to 800 subjects and related those repertoires to cytomegalovirus serostatus. Alongside the repertoire data, information on donor age, sex, ethnicity and CMV serostatus was compiled. Among roughly 370 genotyped donors of the cohort, an average of around 240,000 unique TCR beta nucleotide sequences were sequenced per donor, roughly 20% of them non-productive. The study aimed to test whether cataloging public T cell receptors could reveal signatures of past pathogen exposure. About 280 gigabases of sequencing data and approximately 85 million unique TCR sequences were included in an early release covering under 650 HLA-typed donors. A later genetic analysis used genome-wide SNP genotypes for 398 of the 666 donors, treating that subset as a discovery cohort. A later analysis re-analyzed previously published TCR beta repertoires from 666 donors and added high-resolution HLA genotyping to study TCR occurrence patterns. The genetic ancestry cluster associated with self-reported Caucasian donors included roughly 84% of the roughly 380 genotyped donors. Typing coverage varied by locus: about 620-630 donors for A, B, C, DRB1 and DQB1; more than 500 for DQA1; about 570 for DPA1; about 450 for DPB1.

Receptor libraries were prepared by the immunoSEQ multiplex PCR assay. For the multiplex PCR, a mixture combining 60 forward primers for TCR Vbeta segments and 13 reverse primers for TCR Jbeta segments was used. The CDR3 region of rearranged TCR beta genes was amplified from genomic DNA with a multiplex PCR assay. The Illumina HiSeq System was used to sequence the amplified TCR beta libraries as 87-base-pair reads. The study's processing was this. In a later analysis, tens of millions of unique TCR beta chains were counted across the approximately 670 repertoires, and about 10 million of these chains were shared by at least two donors. To remove PCR and sequencing errors, raw reads were error-corrected and collapsed into unique sequences using a nearest-neighbor algorithm that merged closely related sequences. V, D and J gene segments were assigned by aligning CDR3 sequences to IMGT reference sequences. For a sequence to be retained, at least a six-nucleotide match to both a V gene segment and a J gene segment was required. A rearrangement was called productive if the CDR3 had no stop codons and remained in frame with V and J, and every other rearrangement was called non-productive. Following IMGT convention, CDR3 was defined as the stretch from the second conserved V-encoded cysteine to the conserved J-encoded phenylalanine. The earlier analysis of 587 of the donors excluded any sequence lacking an unambiguous match to a single V gene segment. In an earlier analysis of approximately 500 of the donors, a V segment was called functional when productive rearrangements were above 56.7%, and segregating when the standard deviation between donors exceeded 5%. A statistical classification framework was built for diagnosing cytomegalovirus status from the catalog of TCR beta chain sequences. In a later analysis, V and J genes were assigned by comparing TCR nucleotide sequences against IMGT/GENE-DB human TR gene sequences. Using the TCRdist pipeline, a later analysis assigned CDR3 sequences along with most-parsimonious VDJ recombination scenarios. In a later analysis, each TCR beta chain was defined by its CDR3 amino acid sequence together with its V-gene family, and reads lacking a unique V-gene family were excluded. To address suspected cross-contamination and a sequencing artifact, a later analysis removed a few hundred highly shared, low-generation-probability nucleotide sequences. A later analysis calculated a clonal expansion index for each public chain from normalized within-repertoire ranks of inferred template counts. In a later analysis, generation probabilities were computed with a VDJ recombination model fitted to out-of-frame rearrangements, and the resulting probabilities were checked against IGoR. Hypergeometric tests were used in a later analysis to score TCR-TCR, TCR-HLA and TCR-CMV co-occurrence, with a repertoire-size bias correction applied to the TCR pairs. False discovery rates were estimated in a later analysis by permuting HLA or CMV assignments 20 times. In a later analysis, co-occurring TCRs were grouped with DBSCAN, and TCRdist sequence similarity was added when clustering was performed within HLA-allele-positive subsets. For co-occurrence clustering, repertoires with fewer than 30,000 or more than 120,000 public chains were excluded, along with several repertoires with anomalous nucleotide sharing. In TCRdb, the immuneACCESS table is reduced to in-frame sequences with V and J assigned. These tables do not hold every clone; where another copy was compared, an unresolved V gene accounts for under half, and the others remain unexplained. The V and J calls and the clone size are those of that table, but D and trimming were determined from the DNA. Across this sample there are approximately 68,000 clones, with about three quarters seen only once. The top ten hold around 7% of the sample.

The V end loses 0 bases and the J end loses 0 bases, and a stretch of 12 bases separates them. From its cysteine to its phenylalanine, the CDR3 spans 18 amino acids. Of all the DNA, just the CDR3 is kept, 54 bases in frame from base 1. The germline V gene (reference sequence) gives CDR1 as LNHNV and CDR2 as YYDKDF. The cohort was made up of hundreds of healthy bone marrow donors. All cohort members were sampled while nominally healthy, although unrecorded immune exposures were likely present. The donor tested CMV seropositive, placing the donor among the approximately 290 seropositive members of the cohort. Each donor provided a peripheral blood sample, and peripheral blood mononuclear cells were used for TCR beta sequencing. Genomic DNA was extracted from the blood cell samples with the Qiagen DNeasy Blood Extraction Kit. Overall results and qualifications from the work: A later genetic analysis associated a missense DCLRE1C variant with V-gene and J-gene trimming of TCR beta chains, and an independent cohort replicated the association. Cytomegalovirus status was reported to be diagnosed by the classifier with high specificity and sensitivity in both the original and validation cohorts. A later analysis associated some 17,000 TCR beta sequences with specific HLA alleles at a false discovery rate of 0.05. A later analysis reported that several top co-occurrence clusters appeared linked to parvovirus B19, influenza, CMV and Epstein-Barr virus. A further reported finding was that TCR beta sequences accurately predicted the HLA-A and HLA-B alleles for most subjects in the first cohort. The presence/absence analyses assumed that sequencing depth was roughly uniform across donors, and that assumption may not be true. The 87-base-pair reads could not distinguish some IMGT-functional V segments, including TRBV6-2 and TRBV6-3, so those segments were excluded. The sequencing pipeline was judged likely to have produced a cluster of highly shared sequence variants as a technical artifact. Most TCR sequences were seen in very few donors, while some public TCRs were found in many individuals. In the study, some 180 TCR beta chains were listed as associated with cytomegalovirus. In a later analysis, HLA-associated TCR beta chains were found to be more clonally expanded and to have lower generation probabilities than equally common non-associated chains. Only TCR beta chains were sequenced in this cohort, and the absence of alpha or paired-chain data limited detectable features. Strong co-occurrence of HLA alleles, especially DR and DQ, made assigning TCR associations to individual alleles difficult. The only immune exposure information available for the cohort was CMV serostatus. According to a later analysis, TCR association rates differed among HLA loci, with DRB1 alleles showing the most associated TCRs and HLA-C alleles showing the fewest. The earlier analysis of about 600 of the donors excluded around 17 rarely observed V segments, including chromosome 9 orphons, because counts were too low. A later analysis found that most CMV-associated TCR beta chains appeared HLA-restricted, with HLA associations seemingly driven largely by CMV exposure. Because some donors lacked HLA typing at each locus, the association tests relied only on the typed subset. In a later genetic analysis, fewer N-insertions in productive TCRs were reported among donors in an Asian-associated ancestry cluster than the 666-donor mean. A few of the identified cytomegalovirus-associated TCR beta chains were confirmed in vitro to be specific for cytomegalovirus antigens. The authors suggested that the approach could potentially be generalized to other disease states and immunological phenotypes. Broadly in line with IMGT annotations, most TCR beta V segments showed up in productive rearrangements about 90% or about 30% of the time in an earlier analysis of several hundred of the donors. Correlated functional status among segregating V segments might be attributable to linkage disequilibrium, but an unknown experimental factor could not be ruled out.

On this clone: Its specific antigen is unknown. No per-base quality is available; no much larger clone lies one base away.

The chain is assembled from TRBV15 and TRBJ2-6; too little of a D gene remains to name it. Material: PBMCs. This TCR was sampled from a young woman in good health and CMV-seropositive. The CDR3 region: CATSRETRVSSGANVLTF. The nucleotide sequence reads TGTGCCACCAGCAGAGAAACTCGGGTCAGCTCTGGGGCCAACGTCCTGACTTTC.